This T cell receptor beta chain derives from a study of neurological immune-mediated disorders. Germline CDR1 reads SGHDT; CDR2 reads YYEEEE. The CDR3 covers 13 residues. Trimming removed 1 base at V and 3 bases at J, with 4 bases between. TCRdb redid the calling of the 5' RACE reads with MiXCR, one entry per CDR3 protein. The sample records some 28,000 distinct CDR3 sequences, approximately 24% being singletons. The TCR was taken from a man aged 45-60 years with HTLV-1-associated myelopathy (HAM/TSP). The specimen sequenced was CD4+ T cells from blood. The chain joins TRBV5-6 to TRBJ2-2; no clear D. This chain's CDR3 is CASSLIYTGELFF. CDR3 sequence (DNA): TGTGCCAGCAGCTTGATTTACACCGGGGAGCTGTTTTTT.